The 8 T cell receptor beta chains below all came from one sample that was sequenced in a study of blood T cell repertoires in COVID-19. Here immunoSEQ multiplex PCR was the method, and the copy in TCRdb shows in-frame clones only, minus some. Among tens of thousands of clones listed, about 85% were seen once. Sequencing was done on a sample of peripheral blood. The receptors come from a man between 40 and 49 years old with active COVID-19.

This chain uses TRBV3-1 (or the pseudogene TRBV3-2) with TRBJ1-1, with TRBD1 identical over 9 bases. This CDR3 comprises 14 residues. The V gene's germline CDR1 is LGHDT and CDR2 YNNKEL (reference sequence). Germline trimming cut 4 bases from V and 0 bases from J; bases unmatched to any gene: 0. The CDR3 is CASSRDRVNTEAFF. As DNA, the CDR3 is TGTGCCAGCAGCCGGGACAGGGTGAACACTGAAGCTTTCTTT.

The gene calls are TRBV5-1 and TRBJ1-1; D is perhaps TRBD1 (5 bases). The germline V and J ends were trimmed by 2 bases and 6 bases, with 17 bases remaining between them. CDR1 and CDR2 (germline): SGHRS, YFSETQ. This CDR3 has 15 amino acids. In nucleotides, the CDR3 is TGCGCCAGCAGCTTAGCCACTACGTGGGGCGCTGAAGCTTTCTTT. It codes for CASSLATTWGAEAFF.

The chain has TRBV11-2 and TRBJ2-6, with 7 bases lining up with TRBD1. The germline CDR1 and CDR2 sequences are SGHAT and FQNNGV. This CDR3 has 18 residues. Trimming removed 3 bases from V and 0 bases from J; junction bases left unmatched: 8. The CDR3 DNA is TGTGCCAGCAGCTTTGGGGCACGACAGGGCTCTGGGGCCAACGTCCTGACTTTC. Amino acids: CASSFGARQGSGANVLTF.

V is TRBV10-1 and J is TRBJ2-5; D is unresolved. V was shortened by 2 bases and J by 7 bases, with 14 bases between the two germline ends. The CDR3 sequence is 14 residues long. Germline CDR1 reads WNHNN; CDR2 reads SYGVQD (reference sequence). The chain's CDR3 is CASSEGMAPGTQYF. CDR3 DNA sequence: TGCGCCAGCAGTGAGGGAATGGCTCCGGGGACCCAGTACTTC.

The chain has TRBV6-5 and TRBJ2-7; TRBD2 agrees at 8 bases. V trimming: 6 bases; J trimming: 2 bases; junction bases outside the gene matches: 6. Germline assignment: CDR1 MNHEY and CDR2 SVGAGI. The CDR3 is 14 residues long. CDR3 bases: TGTGCCAGCAGCCTCCGGGAGGGGCCCTACGAGCAGTACTTC. It translates to CASSLREGPYEQYF.

The J gene is TRBJ2-5, the V gene TRBV19; TRBD1 matches at 7 bases. V was clipped by 5 bases and J by 1 base; unmatched bases: 10. CDR1 is LNHDA, CDR2 SQIVND, per germline (reference sequence). The CDR3 is made up of 16 amino acids. CDR3 region: CASSASTGPLQETQYF. For the CDR3, the DNA is TGTGCCAGTAGTGCCTCGACAGGGCCTCTCCAAGAGACCCAGTACTTC.

CDR3 DNA sequence: TGTGCCAGCAGTTTCTTCGAAGGGGCCCTTTTCGAGCTGTTTTTT. It yields the protein CASSFFEGALFELFF. V is TRBV28 and J is TRBJ2-2; TRBD1 might be the D (5 bases). Germline values: CDR1 MDHEN, CDR2 SYDVKM. The CDR3 length is 15 residues. V lost 3 bases to trimming and J lost 11 bases, with 19 bases between them.

The chain links TRBV14 to TRBJ1-1; 9 nucleotides align to TRBD1. CDR3 length: 17 residues. The V gene's germline CDR1 is SGHDN and CDR2 FVKESK. After removal of 3 bases from V and 4 bases from J, the junction contained 12 bases not matched to a gene. CDR3 nucleotides: TGTGCCAGCAGCCACATACCGGACAGGGGAAGGAGCACTGAAGCTTTCTTT. Protein sequence: CASSHIPDRGRSTEAFF.